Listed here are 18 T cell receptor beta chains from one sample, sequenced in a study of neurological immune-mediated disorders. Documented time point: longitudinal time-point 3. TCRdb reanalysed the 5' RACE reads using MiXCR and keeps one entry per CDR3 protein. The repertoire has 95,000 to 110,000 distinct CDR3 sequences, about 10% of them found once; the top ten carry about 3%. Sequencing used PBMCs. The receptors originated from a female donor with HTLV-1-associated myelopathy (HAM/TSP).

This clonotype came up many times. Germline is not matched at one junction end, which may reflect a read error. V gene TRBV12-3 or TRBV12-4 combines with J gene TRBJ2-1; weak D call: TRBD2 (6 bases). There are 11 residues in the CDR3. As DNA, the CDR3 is TGTGCCAGCAGTTTAGCAGGGCAGGACTATTTC. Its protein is CASSLAGQDYF.

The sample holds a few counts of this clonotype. CDR3: CASRQLEQFF. The CDR3 bases are TGTGCCAGCAGGCAACTTGAGCAGTTCTTC. This rearrangement joins TRBV2 to TRBJ2-1; no firm D call. The CDR3 has 10 residues. With 6 bases removed from V and 9 bases from J, the gap between germline ends came to 6 bases. Germline V gene sequence: CDR1 SNHLY, CDR2 FYNNEI.

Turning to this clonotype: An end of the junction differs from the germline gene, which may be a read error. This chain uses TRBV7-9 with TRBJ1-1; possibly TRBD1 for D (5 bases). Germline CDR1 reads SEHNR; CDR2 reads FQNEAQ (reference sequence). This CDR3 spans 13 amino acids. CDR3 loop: CVSTIGQNTEAFF. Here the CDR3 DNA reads TGTGTCAGCACCATTGGACAGAACACTGAAGCTTTCTTT.

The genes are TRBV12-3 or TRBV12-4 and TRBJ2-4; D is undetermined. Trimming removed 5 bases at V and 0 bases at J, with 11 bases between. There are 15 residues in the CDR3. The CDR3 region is CASSLTTVAKNIQYF. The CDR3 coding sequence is TGTGCCAGCAGTCTAACGACGGTAGCCAAAAACATTCAGTACTTC.

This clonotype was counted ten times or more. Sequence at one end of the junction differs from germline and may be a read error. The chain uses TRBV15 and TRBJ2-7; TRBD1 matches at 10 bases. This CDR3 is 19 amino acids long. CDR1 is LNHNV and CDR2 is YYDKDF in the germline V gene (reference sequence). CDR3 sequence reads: CATSRAAPGQGIGPYEQYF. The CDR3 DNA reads TGTGCTACCAGCAGAGCTGCGCCGGGACAGGGGATTGGCCCCTACGAGCAGTACTTC.

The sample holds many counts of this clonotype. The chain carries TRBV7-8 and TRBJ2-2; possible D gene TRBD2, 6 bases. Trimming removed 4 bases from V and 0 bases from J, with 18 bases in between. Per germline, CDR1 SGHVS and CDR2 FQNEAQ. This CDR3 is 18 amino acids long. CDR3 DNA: TGTGCCAGCAGCTCGACCGGGGTAGCGGCTACGAACACCGGGGAGCTGTTTTTT. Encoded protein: CASSSTGVAATNTGELFF. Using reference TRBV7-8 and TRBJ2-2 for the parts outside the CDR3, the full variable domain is GAGVSQSPRYKVAKRGQDVALRCDPISGHVSLFWYQQALGQGPEFLTYFQNEAQLDKSGLPSDRFFAERPEGSVSTLKIQRTQQEDSAVYLCASSSTGVAATNTGELFFGEGSRLTVL.

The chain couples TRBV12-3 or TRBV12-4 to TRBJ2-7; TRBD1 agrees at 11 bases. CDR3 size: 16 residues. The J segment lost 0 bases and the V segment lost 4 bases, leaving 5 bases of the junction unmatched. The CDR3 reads CASSWGQGGYSYEQYF. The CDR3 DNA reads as TGTGCCAGCAGTTGGGGACAGGGGGGTTACTCCTACGAGCAGTACTTC.

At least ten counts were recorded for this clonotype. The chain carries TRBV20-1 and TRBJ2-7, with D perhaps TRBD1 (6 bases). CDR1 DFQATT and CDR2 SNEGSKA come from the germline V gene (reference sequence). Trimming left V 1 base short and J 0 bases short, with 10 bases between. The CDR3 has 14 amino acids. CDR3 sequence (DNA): TGCAGTGCTAGAGGGACAGAGAGCTCCTACGAGCAGTACTTC. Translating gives CSARGTESSYEQYF.

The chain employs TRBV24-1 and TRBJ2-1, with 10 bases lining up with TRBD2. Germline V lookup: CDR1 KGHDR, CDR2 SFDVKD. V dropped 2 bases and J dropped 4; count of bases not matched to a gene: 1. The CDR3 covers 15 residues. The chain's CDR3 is CATSDSSGGYNEQFF. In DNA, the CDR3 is TGTGCCACCAGTGATTCTAGCGGGGGATACAATGAGCAGTTCTTC.

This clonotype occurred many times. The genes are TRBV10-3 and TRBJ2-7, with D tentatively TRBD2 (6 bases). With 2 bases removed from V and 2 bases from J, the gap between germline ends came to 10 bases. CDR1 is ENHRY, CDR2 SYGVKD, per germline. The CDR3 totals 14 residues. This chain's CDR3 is CAISESREAYEQYF. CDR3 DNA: TGTGCCATCAGTGAGAGCAGGGAGGCCTACGAGCAGTACTTC.

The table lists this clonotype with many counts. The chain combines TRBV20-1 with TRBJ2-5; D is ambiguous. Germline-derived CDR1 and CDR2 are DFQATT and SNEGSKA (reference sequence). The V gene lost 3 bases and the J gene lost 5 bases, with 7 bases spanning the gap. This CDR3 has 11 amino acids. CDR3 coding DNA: TGCAGTGCTAGGCCCCTCGAGACCCAGTACTTC. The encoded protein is CSARPLETQYF.

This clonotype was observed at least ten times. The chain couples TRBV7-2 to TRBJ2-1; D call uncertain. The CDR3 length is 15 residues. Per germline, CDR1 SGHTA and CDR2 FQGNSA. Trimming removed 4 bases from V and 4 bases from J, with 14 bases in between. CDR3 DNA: TGTGCCAGCAGCTCCGATGGTGGGGTATACAATGAGCAGTTCTTC. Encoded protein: CASSSDGGVYNEQFF.

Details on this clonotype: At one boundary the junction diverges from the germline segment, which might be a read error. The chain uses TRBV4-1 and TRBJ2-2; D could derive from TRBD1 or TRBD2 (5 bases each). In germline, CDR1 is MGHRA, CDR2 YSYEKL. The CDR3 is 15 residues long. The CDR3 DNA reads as TGCGACAGCAGCCAAGAGGACACGGGGCCCGGGGAGCTGTTTTTT. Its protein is CDSSQEDTGPGELFF.

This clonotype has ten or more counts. The DNA for the CDR3 is TGCGCCAGCAGCTTGGTTCCCGGGTCCTCCTACGAGCAGTACTTC. Protein: CASSLVPGSSYEQYF. This rearrangement joins TRBV5-1 to TRBJ2-7; D is unclear. This CDR3 is built from 15 residues. Trimming removed 0 bases at V and 0 bases at J, with 10 bases between. CDR1 is SGHRS and CDR2 is YFSETQ in the germline V gene.

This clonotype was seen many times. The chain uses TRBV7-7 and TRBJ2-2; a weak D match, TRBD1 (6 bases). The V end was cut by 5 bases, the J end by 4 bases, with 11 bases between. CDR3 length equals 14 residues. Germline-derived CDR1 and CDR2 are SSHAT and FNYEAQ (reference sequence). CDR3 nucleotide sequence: TGTGCCAGCAGCCAAGACAGGAGCACCGGGGAGCTGTTTTTT. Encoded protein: CASSQDRSTGELFF.

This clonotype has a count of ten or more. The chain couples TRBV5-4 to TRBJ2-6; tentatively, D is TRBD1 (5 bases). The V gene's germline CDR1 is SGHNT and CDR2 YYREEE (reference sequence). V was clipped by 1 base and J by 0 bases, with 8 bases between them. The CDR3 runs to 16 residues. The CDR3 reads CASSLNRLSGANVLTF. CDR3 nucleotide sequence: TGTGCCAGCAGCTTGAACAGGCTCTCTGGGGCCAACGTCCTGACTTTC.

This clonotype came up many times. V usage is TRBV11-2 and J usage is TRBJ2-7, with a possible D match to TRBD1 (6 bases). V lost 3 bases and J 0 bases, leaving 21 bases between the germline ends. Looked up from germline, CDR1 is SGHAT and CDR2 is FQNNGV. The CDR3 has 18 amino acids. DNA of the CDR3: TGTGCCAGCAGCTTCTTCAGGTGGCAGACAGGACCCTCCTACGAGCAGTACTTC. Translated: CASSFFRWQTGPSYEQYF.

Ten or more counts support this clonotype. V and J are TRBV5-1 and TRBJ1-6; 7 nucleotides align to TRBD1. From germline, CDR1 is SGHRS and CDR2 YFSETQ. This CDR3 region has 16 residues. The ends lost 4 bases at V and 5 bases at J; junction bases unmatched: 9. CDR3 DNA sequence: TGCGCCAGCAGCGAGAGACAGGGCCAGGATAATTCACCCCTCCACTTT. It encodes CASSERQGQDNSPLHF.